The rows below give T cell receptor beta chains drawn from one sample of a study of technical replicates of blood from four donors. The protocol was immunoSEQ multiplex PCR, while the TCRdb copy is restricted to in-frame clones and leaves out a portion. The sample gives over 50,000 clones, around 92% of which show up once; roughly 4.2% is in the top ten. The sample taken for sequencing was PBMCs. The source of these receptors is a human donor in good health. Some clones in this sample may be carry-over from other donors' samples. Each CDR3 is given with its conserved first and last residue. A D gene is named only where the DNA matches it firmly. Clone sizes are given selectively: once, few, many, or a class where the clone is expanded.

clone size: NA
J gene: TRBJ1-2
D gene: NA
V gene: TRBV6-5
CDR3 DNA: TGTGCCAGCAGTTACAAGGGACACCGTAACTATGGCTACACCTTC
CDR3 protein: CASSYKGHRNYGYTF

clone size: NA
J gene: TRBJ2-7
D gene: NA
V gene: TRBV11-2
CDR3 DNA: TGTGCCAGCAGCTTAGAACAGGGACGGGACTCCTACGAGCAGTACTTC
CDR3 protein: CASSLEQGRDSYEQYF

clone size: NA
J gene: TRBJ1-5
D gene: NA
V gene: TRBV2
CDR3 DNA: TGTGCCAGCAGTGAGGGGGCTTGGCCCCAGCATTTT
CDR3 protein: CASSEGAWPQHF

clone size: NA
J gene: TRBJ1-2
D gene: NA
V gene: TRBV2
CDR3 DNA: TGTGCCAGCAGTTTACGGGTCTCGAACTATGGCTACACCTTC
CDR3 protein: CASSLRVSNYGYTF

clone size: NA
J gene: TRBJ1-5
D gene: NA
V gene: TRBV2
CDR3 DNA: TGTGCCAGCAGTGACCTTTCGGGGGTTCAGCCCCAGCATTTT
CDR3 protein: CASSDLSGVQPQHF

clone size: NA
J gene: TRBJ1-1
D gene: NA
V gene: TRBV18
CDR3 DNA: TGTGCCAGCTCCGACAGCGCCTTGAACACTGAAGCTTTCTTT
CDR3 protein: CASSDSALNTEAFF

clone size: NA
J gene: TRBJ2-1
D gene: TRBD2
V gene: TRBV11-1
CDR3 DNA: TGTGCCAGCAGCCAATTCGGGGCTAGCGGGAGCTCCTACAATGAGCAGTTCTTC
CDR3 protein: CASSQFGASGSSYNEQFF

clone size: NA
J gene: TRBJ2-7
D gene: NA
V gene: TRBV4-3
CDR3 DNA: TGCGCCAGCAGCCAAGATCTTACAGTACTAGCCTACGAGCAGTACTTC
CDR3 protein: CASSQDLTVLAYEQYF

clone size: NA
J gene: TRBJ1-3
D gene: TRBD1
V gene: TRBV7-6
CDR3 DNA: TGTGCCAGCAGCTCGGAACAGGGGATCTCTGGAAACACCATATATTTT
CDR3 protein: CASSSEQGISGNTIYF

clone size: NA
J gene: TRBJ2-1
D gene: TRBD2
V gene: TRBV6-5
CDR3 DNA: TGTGCCAGCAGCTCCCCAGCGGGAGGGAACAATGAGCAGTTCTTC
CDR3 protein: CASSSPAGGNNEQFF

clone size: NA
J gene: TRBJ2-1
D gene: TRBD1
V gene: TRBV5-6
CDR3 DNA: TGTGCCAGCAGCCCGACAGGGGCCACTAACCTGCGTGGGCAGTTCTTC
CDR3 protein: CASSPTGATNLRGQFF

clone size: NA
J gene: TRBJ2-3
D gene: TRBD2
V gene: TRBV27
CDR3 DNA: TGTGCCAGCAGACGACTAGCGGGGTCCGGGGATACGCAGTATTTT
CDR3 protein: CASRRLAGSGDTQYF

clone size: NA
J gene: TRBJ1-1
D gene: NA
V gene: TRBV5-5
CDR3 DNA: TGTGCCAGCAGCTTGGTCCAGGGGACGTTCACTGAAGCTTTCTTT
CDR3 protein: CASSLVQGTFTEAFF

clone size: once
J gene: TRBJ1-2
D gene: NA
V gene: TRBV6-5
CDR3 DNA: TGTGCCAGCAGCCCCCTACAGAGTAACTATGGCTACACCTTC
CDR3 protein: CASSPLQSNYGYTF

clone size: NA
J gene: TRBJ1-2
D gene: NA
V gene: TRBV5-4
CDR3 DNA: TGTGCCAGCAGCTTGTATCCAAGGCGCGGTAACTACTATGGCTACACCTTC
CDR3 protein: CASSLYPRRGNYYGYTF

clone size: NA
J gene: TRBJ2-1
D gene: TRBD2
V gene: TRBV18
CDR3 DNA: TGTGCCAGCTCACCCACGACTAGCGGGACTTACAATGAGCAGTTCTTC
CDR3 protein: CASSPTTSGTYNEQFF

clone size: few
J gene: TRBJ2-7
D gene: NA
V gene: TRBV4-3
CDR3 DNA: TGCGCCAGCAGCCGTTCGGGTCCTTACGAGCAGTACTTC
CDR3 protein: CASSRSGPYEQYF

clone size: once
J gene: TRBJ2-7
D gene: NA
V gene: TRBV14
CDR3 DNA: TGTGCCAGCAGCCCGGGTTGGGTCTCCTACGAGCAGTACTTC
CDR3 protein: CASSPGWVSYEQYF

clone size: NA
J gene: TRBJ1-5
D gene: NA
V gene: TRBV7-2
CDR3 DNA: TGTGCCAGCAGCTTAGCCCTGACAGAGCCCCAGCATTTT
CDR3 protein: CASSLALTEPQHF

clone size: NA
J gene: TRBJ2-1
D gene: TRBD2
V gene: TRBV2
CDR3 DNA: TGTGCCAGCAGTTTTAGCGGGAGCCTTAATGAGCAGTTCTTC
CDR3 protein: CASSFSGSLNEQFF

clone size: NA
J gene: TRBJ2-1
D gene: NA
V gene: TRBV4-2
CDR3 DNA: TGTGCCAGCAGCCTGGCACAGTCCAACTACAATGAGCAGTTCTTC
CDR3 protein: CASSLAQSNYNEQFF

clone size: once
J gene: TRBJ1-3
D gene: NA
V gene: TRBV23-1
CDR3 DNA: TGCGCCAGCAGTCATCACCGGGACTCTGGAAACACCATATATTTT
CDR3 protein: CASSHHRDSGNTIYF

clone size: NA
J gene: TRBJ1-4
D gene: NA
V gene: TRBV28
CDR3 DNA: TGTGCCACCTCGGGCAGGGGCAGGGGAAAACTGTTTTTT
CDR3 protein: CATSGRGRGKLFF

clone size: NA
J gene: TRBJ1-2
D gene: TRBD1
V gene: TRBV5-4
CDR3 DNA: TGTGCCAGCAGCACGGGACAGGGGGCCTTTGGCTACACCTTC
CDR3 protein: CASSTGQGAFGYTF

clone size: NA
J gene: TRBJ2-4
D gene: NA
V gene: TRBV20-1
CDR3 DNA: TGCAGTGCGGACAGCCAAAACATTCAGTACTTC
CDR3 protein: CSADSQNIQYF

clone size: once
J gene: TRBJ1-5
D gene: NA
V gene: TRBV6-1
CDR3 DNA: TGTGCCAGCGGGACATTTTATAGCAATCAGCCCCAGCATTTT
CDR3 protein: CASGTFYSNQPQHF

clone size: NA
J gene: TRBJ2-7
D gene: TRBD1
V gene: TRBV7-9
CDR3 DNA: TGTGCCAGCAGCCCCCAGGGCAGGGGGCCGAGATTC
CDR3 protein: CASSPQGRGPRF

clone size: NA
J gene: TRBJ2-1
D gene: TRBD2
V gene: TRBV7-2
CDR3 DNA: TGTGCCAGCAGCCTGACTAGCGGGGGGCAATACTACAATGAGCAGTTCTTC
CDR3 protein: CASSLTSGGQYYNEQFF

clone size: NA
J gene: TRBJ2-7
D gene: TRBD2
V gene: TRBV29-1
CDR3 DNA: TGCAGCGTTGAAGGTAGCGCGGGGGGCGGGTACGAGCAGTACTTC
CDR3 protein: CSVEGSAGGGYEQYF

clone size: NA
J gene: TRBJ1-2
D gene: TRBD1
V gene: TRBV2
CDR3 DNA: TGTGCCAGCAAGGGACAGGGAAGTGATGGCTACACCTTC
CDR3 protein: CASKGQGSDGYTF

clone size: NA
J gene: TRBJ2-4
D gene: NA
V gene: TRBV4-2
CDR3 DNA: TGTGCCAGCAGACCACTACTAGCTGCCAACATTCAGTACTTC
CDR3 protein: CASRPLLAANIQYF

clone size: NA
J gene: TRBJ2-1
D gene: NA
V gene: TRBV5-4
CDR3 DNA: TGTGCCAGCAGCAGAGGGACTCCAAGCTCCTACAATGAGCAGTTCTTC
CDR3 protein: CASSRGTPSSYNEQFF

clone size: NA
J gene: TRBJ1-1
D gene: TRBD1
V gene: TRBV19
CDR3 DNA: TGTGCCAGTACCGGAGGGACAGGGAGAAACACTGAAGCTTTCTTT
CDR3 protein: CASTGGTGRNTEAFF

clone size: NA
J gene: TRBJ2-7
D gene: TRBD1
V gene: TRBV7-2
CDR3 DNA: TGTGCCAGCAGCCTCCGGGACAGGGTTGGCGAGCAGTACTTC
CDR3 protein: CASSLRDRVGEQYF

clone size: NA
J gene: TRBJ1-5
D gene: NA
V gene: TRBV30
CDR3 DNA: TGTGCCTGGAGTGACGGGAATCAGCCCCAGCATTTT
CDR3 protein: CAWSDGNQPQHF

clone size: NA
J gene: TRBJ2-5
D gene: TRBD1
V gene: TRBV5-8
CDR3 DNA: TGTGCCAGCAGCACGGGACAGCAAGAGACCCAGTACTTC
CDR3 protein: CASSTGQQETQYF

clone size: NA
J gene: TRBJ1-1
D gene: TRBD1
V gene: TRBV30
CDR3 DNA: TGTGCCTGGAGCCCAGACGGGACAGGGAACACTGAAGCTTTCTTT
CDR3 protein: CAWSPDGTGNTEAFF

clone size: NA
J gene: TRBJ2-2
D gene: NA
V gene: TRBV15
CDR3 DNA: TGTGCCACAAAGCCTGAGAAATCGAACACCGGGGAGCTGTTTTTT
CDR3 protein: CATKPEKSNTGELFF

clone size: NA
J gene: TRBJ2-1
D gene: TRBD1
V gene: TRBV2
CDR3 DNA: TGTGCCAGCAGGCAGGGGGACAATGAGCAGTTCTTC
CDR3 protein: CASRQGDNEQFF

clone size: NA
J gene: TRBJ2-3
D gene: TRBD1
V gene: TRBV9
CDR3 DNA: TGTGCCAGCAGCGAGCGACAGGGGGCTGATACGCAGTATTTT
CDR3 protein: CASSERQGADTQYF

clone size: NA
J gene: TRBJ2-7
D gene: TRBD2
V gene: TRBV5-6
CDR3 DNA: TGTGCCAGCAGCAGGGGACTAGCGGGGGGGCGGTACGAGCAGTACTTC
CDR3 protein: CASSRGLAGGRYEQYF

clone size: NA
J gene: TRBJ2-1
D gene: TRBD2
V gene: TRBV19
CDR3 DNA: TGTGCCAGTAGTCTCCCGCGGGAGGGTCCTGAGCAGTTCTTC
CDR3 protein: CASSLPREGPEQFF

clone size: NA
J gene: TRBJ1-6
D gene: NA
V gene: TRBV9
CDR3 DNA: TGTGCCAGCAGCGTAGTAGCCGAAGGGGCAGGGGACAATTCACCCCTCCACTTT
CDR3 protein: CASSVVAEGAGDNSPLHF

clone size: once
J gene: TRBJ2-7
D gene: NA
V gene: TRBV10-2
CDR3 DNA: TGCGCCAGCACCGGATTCGGGAGTTACGAGCAGTACTTC
CDR3 protein: CASTGFGSYEQYF